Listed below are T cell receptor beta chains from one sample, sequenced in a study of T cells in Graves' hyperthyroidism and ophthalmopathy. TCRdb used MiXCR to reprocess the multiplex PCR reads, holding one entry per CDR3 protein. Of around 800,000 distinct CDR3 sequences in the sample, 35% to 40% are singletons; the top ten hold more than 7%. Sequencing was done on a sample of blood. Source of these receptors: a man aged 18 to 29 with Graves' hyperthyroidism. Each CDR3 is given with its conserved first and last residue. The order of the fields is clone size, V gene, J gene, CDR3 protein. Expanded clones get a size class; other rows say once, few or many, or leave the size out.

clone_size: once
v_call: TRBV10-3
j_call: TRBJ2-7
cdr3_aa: CASSYGGTRGAYEQYF

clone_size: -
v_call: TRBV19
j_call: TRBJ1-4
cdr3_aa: CASTRGVSGVNEKLFF

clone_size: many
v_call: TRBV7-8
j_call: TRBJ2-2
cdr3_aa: CASSLYGAQGYTGELFF

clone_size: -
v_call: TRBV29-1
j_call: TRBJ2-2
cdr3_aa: CSVGTKKDTGELFF

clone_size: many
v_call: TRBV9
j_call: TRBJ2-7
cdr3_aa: CASSAEVGREQYF

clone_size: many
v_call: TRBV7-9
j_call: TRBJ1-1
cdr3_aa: CASSLDDGGTEAFF

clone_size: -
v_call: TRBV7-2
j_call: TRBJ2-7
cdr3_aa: CASSTDRGAYEQYF

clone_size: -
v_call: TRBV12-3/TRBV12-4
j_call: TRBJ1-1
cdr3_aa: CASGEGLHFF

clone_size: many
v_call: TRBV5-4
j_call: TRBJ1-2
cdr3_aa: CASSLGQLSYGYTF

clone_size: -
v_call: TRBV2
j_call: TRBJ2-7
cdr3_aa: CASSEAHAGLRYEQYF

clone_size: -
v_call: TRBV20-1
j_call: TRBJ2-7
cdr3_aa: CSAKRESSYEQCF

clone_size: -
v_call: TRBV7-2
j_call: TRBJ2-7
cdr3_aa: CAWSRDSNYEQYF

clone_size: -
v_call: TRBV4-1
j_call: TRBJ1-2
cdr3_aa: CASSQAPTGDNGYTF

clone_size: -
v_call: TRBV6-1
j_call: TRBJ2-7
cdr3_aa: CAISEYRYSSWTGCEQYF

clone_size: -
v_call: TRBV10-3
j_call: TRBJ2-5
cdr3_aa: CAINGGQGVRETQYF

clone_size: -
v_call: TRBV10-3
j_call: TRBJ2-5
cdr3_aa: CASSPSTGPQETQYF

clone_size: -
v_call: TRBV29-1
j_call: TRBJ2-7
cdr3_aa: CSAGGGPYEQYF

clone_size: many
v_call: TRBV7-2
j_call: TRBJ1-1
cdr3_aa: CASSLTAVSAEAFF

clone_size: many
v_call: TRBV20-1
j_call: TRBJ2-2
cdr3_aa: CSARRGTGELFF

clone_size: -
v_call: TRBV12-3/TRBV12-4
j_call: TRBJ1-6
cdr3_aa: CASLGQGDSPLHF

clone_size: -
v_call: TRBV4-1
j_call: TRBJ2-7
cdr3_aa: CASRLRDREAYEQYF

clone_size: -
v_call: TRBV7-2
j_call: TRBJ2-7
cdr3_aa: CASSYTGPNYEQYF

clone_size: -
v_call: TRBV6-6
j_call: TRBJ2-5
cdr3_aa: CASSYDEWEETQYF

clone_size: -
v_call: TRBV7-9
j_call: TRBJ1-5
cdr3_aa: CASSPGPPGGNQPQHF

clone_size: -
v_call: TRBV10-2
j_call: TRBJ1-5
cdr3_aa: CASDQARGQPQHF

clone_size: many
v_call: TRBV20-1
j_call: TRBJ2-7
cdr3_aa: CSAREGQGYEQYF

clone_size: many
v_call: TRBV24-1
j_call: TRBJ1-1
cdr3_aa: CATSDSVTREAFF

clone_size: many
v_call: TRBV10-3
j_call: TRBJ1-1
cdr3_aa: CAISPGQGVATEAFF

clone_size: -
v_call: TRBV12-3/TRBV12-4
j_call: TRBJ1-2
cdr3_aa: CASRLTGGRGNYGYTF

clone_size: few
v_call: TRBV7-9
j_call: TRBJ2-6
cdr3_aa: CASSLRGYSGANVLTF

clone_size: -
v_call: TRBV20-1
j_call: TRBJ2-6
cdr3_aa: CSAREPGPHSGANVLTF

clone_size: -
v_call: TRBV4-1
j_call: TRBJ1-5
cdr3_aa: CASSAEGPEPQHF

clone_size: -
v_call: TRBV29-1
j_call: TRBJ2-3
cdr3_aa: CSVEGAVGTDTQYF

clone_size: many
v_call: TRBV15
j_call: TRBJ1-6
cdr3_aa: CATSGALNSPLHF

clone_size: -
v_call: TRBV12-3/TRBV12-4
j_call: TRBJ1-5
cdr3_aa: CASSLGTGDINQPQHF

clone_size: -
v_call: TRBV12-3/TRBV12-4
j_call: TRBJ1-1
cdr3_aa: CASSFYGPEAFF

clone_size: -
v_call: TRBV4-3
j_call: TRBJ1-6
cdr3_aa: CASSGTGTGSSPLHF

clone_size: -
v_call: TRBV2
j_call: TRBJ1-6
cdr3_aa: CASSEALRGLHSPLHF

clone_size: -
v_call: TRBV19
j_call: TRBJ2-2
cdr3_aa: CASSTTSGIYTGELFF

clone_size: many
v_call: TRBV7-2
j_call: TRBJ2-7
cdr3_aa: CASSLVEGSYEQYF

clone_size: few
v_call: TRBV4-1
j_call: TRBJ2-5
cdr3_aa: CASSLVGRPQETQYF

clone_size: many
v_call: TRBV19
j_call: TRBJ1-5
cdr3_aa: CASAERDVFQPQHF

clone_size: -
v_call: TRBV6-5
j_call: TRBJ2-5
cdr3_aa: CASSNGGVETQYF

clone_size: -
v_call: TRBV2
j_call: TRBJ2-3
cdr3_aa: CASSFQKRAPDTQYF

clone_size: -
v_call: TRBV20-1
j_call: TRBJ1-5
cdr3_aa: CSASLWDRSNNQPQHF

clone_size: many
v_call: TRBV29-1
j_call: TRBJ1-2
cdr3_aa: CSVGGQVDGYTF

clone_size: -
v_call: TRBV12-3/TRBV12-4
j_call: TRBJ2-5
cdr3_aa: CASSFPQTGWGTQYF

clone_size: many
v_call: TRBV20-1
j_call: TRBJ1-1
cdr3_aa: CSARGGGTNTEAFF

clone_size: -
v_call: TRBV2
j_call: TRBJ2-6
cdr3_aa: CASSYLGQEAGANVLTF